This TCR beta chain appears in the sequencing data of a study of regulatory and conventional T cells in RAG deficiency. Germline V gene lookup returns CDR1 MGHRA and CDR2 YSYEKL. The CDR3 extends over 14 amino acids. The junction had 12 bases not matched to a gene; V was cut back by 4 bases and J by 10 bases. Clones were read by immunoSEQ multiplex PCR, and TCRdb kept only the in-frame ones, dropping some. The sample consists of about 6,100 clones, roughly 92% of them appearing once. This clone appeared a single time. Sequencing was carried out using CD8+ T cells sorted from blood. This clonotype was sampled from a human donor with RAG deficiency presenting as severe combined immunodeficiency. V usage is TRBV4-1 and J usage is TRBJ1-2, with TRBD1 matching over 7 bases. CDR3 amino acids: CASSLPGQAPYYTF. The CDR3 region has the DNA TGCGCCAGCAGCCTCCCCGGACAGGCCCCATACTACACCTTC.